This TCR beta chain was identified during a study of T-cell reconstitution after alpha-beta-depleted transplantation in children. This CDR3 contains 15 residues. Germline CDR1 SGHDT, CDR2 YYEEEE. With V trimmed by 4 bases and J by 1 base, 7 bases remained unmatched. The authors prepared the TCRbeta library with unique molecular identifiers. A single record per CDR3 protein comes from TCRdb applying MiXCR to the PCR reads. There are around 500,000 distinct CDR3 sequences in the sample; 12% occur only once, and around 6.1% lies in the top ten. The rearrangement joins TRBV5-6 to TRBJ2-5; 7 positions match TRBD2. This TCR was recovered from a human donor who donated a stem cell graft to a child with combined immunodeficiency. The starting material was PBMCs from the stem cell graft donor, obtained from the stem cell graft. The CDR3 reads CASSQELAVQETQYF. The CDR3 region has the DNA TGTGCCAGCAGCCAGGAGCTAGCGGTCCAAGAGACCCAGTACTTC.